This T cell receptor beta chain stems from a study of cytomegalovirus exposure and HLA in healthy donors. The CDR3 runs 14 residues. The ends lost 4 bases at V and 4 bases at J; junction bases unmatched: 6. Looked up from germline, CDR1 is SGHKS and CDR2 is YYEKEE (reference sequence). The PCR had 60 Vbeta and 13 Jbeta primers. Clones were sequenced by immunoSEQ multiplex PCR, and TCRdb holds only the in-frame ones, with some missing. Of 100,000 to 150,000 clones listed, over 75% are singletons. The rearrangement uses TRBV5-5 and TRBJ1-2; TRBD1 aligns across 8 bases. The TCR originated in a man aged 18-30 years in good health and CMV-seropositive. The sequencing input was PBMCs. The CDR3 DNA follows: TGTGCCAGCAGCCAGGGACAGGCGCTCTATGGCTACACCTTC. It translates to CASSQGQALYGYTF.